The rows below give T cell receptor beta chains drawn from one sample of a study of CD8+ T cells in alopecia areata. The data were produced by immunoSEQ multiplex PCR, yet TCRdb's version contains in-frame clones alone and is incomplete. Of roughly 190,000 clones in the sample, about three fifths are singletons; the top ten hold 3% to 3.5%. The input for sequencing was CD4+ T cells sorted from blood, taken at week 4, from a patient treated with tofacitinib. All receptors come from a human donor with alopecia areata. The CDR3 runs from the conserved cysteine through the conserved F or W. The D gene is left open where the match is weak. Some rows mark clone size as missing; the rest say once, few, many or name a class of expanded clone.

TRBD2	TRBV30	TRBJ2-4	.	TGTGCCTGGGGACTAGCGGGGGCGGGGAACATTCAGTACTTC	CAWGLAGAGNIQYF
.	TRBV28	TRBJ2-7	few	TGTGCCAGCAGTTTATCGGGACTGGTCTACGAGCAGTACTTC	CASSLSGLVYEQYF
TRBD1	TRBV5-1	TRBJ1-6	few	TGCGCCAGCAGCTTGGGCCTCAAGACAGGGAGTAATTCACCCCTCCACTTT	CASSLGLKTGSNSPLHF
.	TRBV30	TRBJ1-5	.	TGTGCCTGGAGTGGCCCGGGTCAGCCCCAGCATTTT	CAWSGPGQPQHF
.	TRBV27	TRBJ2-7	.	TGTGCCAGCAGTTTCCGGGGCCTAACCGAGCAGTACTTC	CASSFRGLTEQYF
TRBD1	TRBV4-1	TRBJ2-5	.	TGCGCCAGCAGCCAAGATGGGACAGGGGGAGAGACCCAGTACTTC	CASSQDGTGGETQYF
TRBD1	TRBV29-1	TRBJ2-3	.	TGCAGCGTTGGGGGGCCGGGACAGGGATTGAAAGATACGCAGTATTTT	CSVGGPGQGLKDTQYF
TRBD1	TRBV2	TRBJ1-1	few	TGTGCCAGCAGTGGGACAGGGGAGGGCACTGAAGCTTTCTTT	CASSGTGEGTEAFF
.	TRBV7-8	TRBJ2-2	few	TGTGCCAGCAGCCTAGCACAGACCCTGAACACCGGGGAGCTGTTTTTT	CASSLAQTLNTGELFF
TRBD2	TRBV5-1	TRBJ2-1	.	TGCGCCAGCAGCTCTAGCGGGGGGGCGTCGAATGAGCAGTTCTTC	CASSSSGGASNEQFF
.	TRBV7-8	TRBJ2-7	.	TGTGCCAGCAGCTTAGGCAGGGGCAACACCTACGAGCAGTACTTC	CASSLGRGNTYEQYF
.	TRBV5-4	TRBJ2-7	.	TGTGCCAGCAGCTTGAAAACAGGGGAGGTATATGAGCAGTACTTC	CASSLKTGEVYEQYF
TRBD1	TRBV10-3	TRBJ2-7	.	TGTGCCATCGCAGACAGGGTCTCCTACGAGCAGTACTTC	CAIADRVSYEQYF
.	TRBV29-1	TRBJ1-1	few	TGCAGCGTGGCCGGGACCCCTCAAGCTTTCTTT	CSVAGTPQAFF
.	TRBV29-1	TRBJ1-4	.	TGCAGCGTTGCGGCGGGTGGCAGCCCCAATGAAAAACTGTTTTTT	CSVAAGGSPNEKLFF
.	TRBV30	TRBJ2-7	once	TGTGCCTGGAGTGCGGGCACGCAGGTGGACGAGCAGTACTTC	CAWSAGTQVDEQYF
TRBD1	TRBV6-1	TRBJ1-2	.	TGTGCCAGCAGTCTAACGGGACAGGCTAACTATGGCTACACCTTC	CASSLTGQANYGYTF
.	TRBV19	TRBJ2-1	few	TGTGCCAGTAGTACCATTGACGGGAGCCGCTCCTACAATGAGCAGTTCTTC	CASSTIDGSRSYNEQFF
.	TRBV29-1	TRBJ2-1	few	TGCAGCGAATCCTCTAACAATGAGCAGTTCTTC	CSESSNNEQFF
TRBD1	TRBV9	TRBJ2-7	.	TGTGCCAGCAGCGGAGACAGGGGATGGTCCTACGAGCAGTACTTC	CASSGDRGWSYEQYF
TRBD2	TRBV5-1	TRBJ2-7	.	TGCGCCAGCAGCATATCCGATAGCGGGGGGGCATACGAGCAGTACTTC	CASSISDSGGAYEQYF
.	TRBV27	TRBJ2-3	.	TGTGCCAGCAGTCGAGGACTGAGCGACCTTCTCAGAACAGATACGCAGTATTTT	CASSRGLSDLLRTDTQYF
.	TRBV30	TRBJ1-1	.	TGTGCCTGGACTTTGATCAGAGGGAACACTGAAGCTTTCTTT	CAWTLIRGNTEAFF
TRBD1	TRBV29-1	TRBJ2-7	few	TGCAGCGTTGTCTATAACAGGGGCTCCTACGAGCAGTACTTC	CSVVYNRGSYEQYF
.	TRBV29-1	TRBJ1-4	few	TGCAGCGTCCTGTCCGGGGCAGCTAATGAAAAACTGTTTTTT	CSVLSGAANEKLFF
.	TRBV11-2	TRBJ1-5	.	TGTGCCAGCAGCTCCGGTATCAAATCTAGCAATCAGCCCCAGCATTTT	CASSSGIKSSNQPQHF
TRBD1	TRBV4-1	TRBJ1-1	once	TGCGCCAGCAGCCAAGATCAGGGGGGCAGGTCTGAAGCTTTCTTT	CASSQDQGGRSEAFF
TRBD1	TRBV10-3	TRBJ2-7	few	TGTGCCATACAATCCCGCACAGGGACAGCCCACGAGCAGTACTTC	CAIQSRTGTAHEQYF
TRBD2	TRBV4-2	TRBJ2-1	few	TGTGCCAGCAGCCAGGACTTCCTAGCGGCACCATACAATGAGCAGTTCTTC	CASSQDFLAAPYNEQFF
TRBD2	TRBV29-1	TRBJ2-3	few	TGCAGCGGCCTTGCCGGGGGGGCCCCAGATACGCAGTATTTT	CSGLAGGAPDTQYF
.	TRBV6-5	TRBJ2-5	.	TGTGCCACGAGGGGGGCGGAAGAGACCCAGTACTTC	CATRGAEETQYF
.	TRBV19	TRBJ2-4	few	TGTGCCAGTAGTATCCGGGACGACGGGAAGAACATTCAGTACTTC	CASSIRDDGKNIQYF
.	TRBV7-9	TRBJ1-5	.	TGTGCCAGCAGCTCACTGGGGGTGAGCAATCAGCCCCAGCATTTT	CASSSLGVSNQPQHF
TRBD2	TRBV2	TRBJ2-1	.	TGTGCCAGTGCGGGACTAGCGGGTTTCAATGAGCAGTTCTTC	CASAGLAGFNEQFF
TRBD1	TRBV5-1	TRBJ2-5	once	TGCGCCAGCAGCTTCTCCGGGACAGGAACGGAGACCCAGTACTTC	CASSFSGTGTETQYF
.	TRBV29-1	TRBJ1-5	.	TGCAGCGTTGGGGAGGGTGGGCAGCCCCAGCATTTT	CSVGEGGQPQHF
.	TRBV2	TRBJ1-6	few	TGTGCCAGCAGTGACGGGACGCCAGGGCCACCCCTCCACTTT	CASSDGTPGPPLHF
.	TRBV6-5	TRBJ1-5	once	TGTGCCAGCAGTCCGGGGGCCATGAATCAGCCCCAGCATTTT	CASSPGAMNQPQHF
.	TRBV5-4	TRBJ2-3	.	TGTGCCAGCAGCTCCACTAGAGATACGCAGTATTTT	CASSSTRDTQYF
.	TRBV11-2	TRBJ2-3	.	TGTGCCAGCAGCTTGGACTCCTACTACGATACGCAGTATTTT	CASSLDSYYDTQYF
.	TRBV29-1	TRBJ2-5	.	TGCAGCGTTGCCCCGGTTCAGGAGACCCAGTACTTC	CSVAPVQETQYF
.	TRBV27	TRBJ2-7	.	TGTGCCAGCAGGCAACCGGGATGGCAAGGCTCCTACGAGCAGTACTTC	CASRQPGWQGSYEQYF
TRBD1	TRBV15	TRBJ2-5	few	TGTGCCACCAGCAAAACAGGGGGCTCTAGGGAGACCCAGTACTTC	CATSKTGGSRETQYF
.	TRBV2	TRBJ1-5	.	TGTGCCAGCAGAGGCCTGGGGAATCAGCCCCAGCATTTT	CASRGLGNQPQHF
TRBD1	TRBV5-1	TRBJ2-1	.	TGCGCCAGCAGCTTGTCGGGGACAGGGGTAAATGAGCAGTTCTTC	CASSLSGTGVNEQFF
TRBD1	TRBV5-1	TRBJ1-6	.	TGCGCCAGCAGCTTGAGGGACAGGGTGGGTAATTCACCCCTCCACTTT	CASSLRDRVGNSPLHF
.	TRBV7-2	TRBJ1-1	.	TGTGCCAGCAGCCTCACTGAAGCTTTCTTT	CASSLTEAFF
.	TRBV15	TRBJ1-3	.	TGTGCCGCCAGCAGAGATAGGGGATCTGGAAACACCATATATTTT	CAASRDRGSGNTIYF
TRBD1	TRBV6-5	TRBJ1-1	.	TGTGCCAGCAGGCCGGGACAGGGCGGGACTGAAGCTTTCTTT	CASRPGQGGTEAFF
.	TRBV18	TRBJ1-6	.	TGTGCCAGCTCACCGTCGGGACGGAATAATTCACCCCTCCACTTT	CASSPSGRNNSPLHF
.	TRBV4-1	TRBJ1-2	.	TGCGCCAGCAGCCTGATTCATGCAGGTGGCAGCGGCTACACCTTC	CASSLIHAGGSGYTF
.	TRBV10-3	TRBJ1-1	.	TGTGCCATCTTGGGACAGAACACTGAAGCTTTCTTT	CAILGQNTEAFF
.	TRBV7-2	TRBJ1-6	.	TGTGCCAGCAGCTTGGGTGCCGGCGGGGCAGGGATATCACCCCTCCACTTT	CASSLGAGGAGISPLHF
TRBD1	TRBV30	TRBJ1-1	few	TGTGCCTGGAATGCCGGGACAGGGGGCTTGGGGTCTGAAGCTTTCTTT	CAWNAGTGGLGSEAFF
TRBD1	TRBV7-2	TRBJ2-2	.	TGTGCCAGCAGCTTGACAGGGACCGGGGAGCTGTTTTTT	CASSLTGTGELFF
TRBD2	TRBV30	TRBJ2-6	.	TGTGCCTGGAGCATGGGACTAGCGGGGGCCTCCCGTCACGTCCTGACTTTC	CAWSMGLAGASRHVLTF
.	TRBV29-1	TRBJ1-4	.	TGCAGCGTTGGACTCCGGGGTTTGGGAAAACTGTTTTTT	CSVGLRGLGKLFF
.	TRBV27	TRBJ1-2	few	TGTGCCAGCAGTTTAGGGACAACCAACTATGGCTACACCTTC	CASSLGTTNYGYTF
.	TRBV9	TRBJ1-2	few	TGTGCCAGCAGCGTCGACGACTATGGCTACACCTTC	CASSVDDYGYTF